The 2 T cell receptor beta chains reported below all come from one sample, sequenced in a study of tumor and adjacent non-tumor tissue in lung cancer (dated by TCRdb to 2017 to 2018). Libraries came from multiplex PCR. Sequencing was carried out with an Illumina HiSeq 2500. TCRbeta libraries were constructed through three rounds of nested PCR with primers (Table S4) according to protocols modified from ARM-PCR. The public sequencing data were trimmed at Q25 with fastp and processed into clonotypes with MiXCR by TCRdb, which kept only in-frame beta chains. Each CDR3 protein appears once, grouped with its most common genes and DNA. The table for this sample lists roughly 93,000 distinct CDR3 sequences; around 71% of them were counted only once. Around 20% of the sample is taken by the ten largest. RNA was isolated from bulk unsorted tissue, and RNA quality was assessed with a NanoDrop ND-1000 and an Agilent 2100.

Sequencing was performed on lung tumor tissue. The receptors come from a man between 60 and 75 years old with non-small cell lung cancer.

This clonotype was recorded many times. CDR3 sequence: CASSYGTGSSGANVLTF. The CDR3 nucleotides are TGTGCCAGCAGTTACGGGACAGGCTCCTCTGGGGCCAACGTCCTGACTTTC. This sequence joins TRBV6-5 and TRBJ2-6, with TRBD1 matching 8 bases. In germline, CDR1 is MNHEY, CDR2 SVGAGI. The CDR3 spans 17 residues. V lost 2 bases and J lost 0; bases outside the gene matches: 3.

This clonotype was observed at least ten times. The V call is TRBV6-1, the J call TRBJ2-7, with D tentatively TRBD1 (5 bases). Looked up from germline, CDR1 is MNHNS and CDR2 is SASEGT. The CDR3 has 16 amino acids. Trimming pared 10 bases from V and 3 bases from J, leaving 25 bases between. The CDR3 DNA reads as TGTGCCACCACGTGGCCCCTCGACAGCACTAACTACGAGCAGTACTTC. It specifies CATTWPLDSTNYEQYF.